This TCR beta chain was retrieved from a study of OX40 agonist ivuxolimab in advanced cancers. Study information: Three patients showed partial responses: one hepatocellular carcinoma and two cutaneous melanoma cases.

This CDR3 is 15 amino acids long. V lost 2 bases to trimming and J lost 5 bases; unmatched junction nucleotides: 6. CDR1 is SGHDT and CDR2 is YYEEEE in the germline V gene. TCRdb's copy holds only in-frame clones and misses some; the assay was immunoSEQ multiplex PCR. The table has about 48,000 clones, 81% seen once. The specimen was CD4+ or CD8+ T cells sorted from blood, collected in a trial of the OX40 agonist ivuxolimab. This receptor was identified in an adult with an advanced solid tumor such as melanoma, head and neck, liver or kidney cancer. The chain carries TRBV5-6 and TRBJ2-3, with 9 nucleotides matching TRBD1. CDR3 amino acids: CASSLGGQGIDTQYF. The CDR3 DNA reads as TGTGCCAGCAGCTTAGGGGGACAGGGTATAGATACGCAGTATTTT. Together with reference TRBV5-6 and TRBJ2-3, the CDR3 gives the full variable domain: DAGVTQSPTHLIKTRGQQVTLRCSPKSGHDTVSWYQQALGQGPQFIFQYYEEEERQRGNFPDRFSGHQFPNYSSELNVNALLLGDSALYLCASSLGGQGIDTQYFGPGTRLTVL.